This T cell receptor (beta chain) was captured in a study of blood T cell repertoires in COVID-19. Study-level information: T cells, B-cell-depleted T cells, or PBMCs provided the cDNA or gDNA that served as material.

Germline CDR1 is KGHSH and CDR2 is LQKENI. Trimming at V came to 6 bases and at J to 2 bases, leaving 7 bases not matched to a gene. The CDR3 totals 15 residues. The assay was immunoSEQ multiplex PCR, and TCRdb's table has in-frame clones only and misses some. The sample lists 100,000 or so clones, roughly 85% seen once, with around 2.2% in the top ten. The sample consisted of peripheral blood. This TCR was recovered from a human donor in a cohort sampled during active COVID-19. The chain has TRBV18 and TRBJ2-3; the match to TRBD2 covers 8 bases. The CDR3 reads CASSGIAGLTDTQYF. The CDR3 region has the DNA TGTGCCAGCTCCGGTATAGCGGGGCTCACAGATACGCAGTATTTT.